These T cell receptor beta chains were read from a single sample in a study of T cell responses to AZD1222 COVID-19 vaccine. This table comes from immunoSEQ multiplex PCR, and its TCRdb copy is limited to in-frame clones, with some not included. The repertoire has about 120,000 clones, about 87% of them found once; the top ten carry roughly 5.4%. Sample: peripheral blood, taken on day 0 of AZD1222 vaccination. The receptors were sampled from an adult in good health. Each CDR3 is given with its conserved first and last residue. A D gene is named only where the DNA matches it firmly. The size entry is marked missing in some rows and otherwise reads once, few, many or a size class.

TRBJ2-6,.,TRBV29-1,TRBD1,TGCAGCGTTGTGGTAGGGACAGTGTCCTCTGGGGCCAACGTCCTGACTTTC,CSVVVGTVSSGANVLTF
TRBJ2-4,.,TRBV15,.,TGTGCCACCAGCAGAGATAGGAAGGAGACCAAAAACATTCAGTACTTC,CATSRDRKETKNIQYF
TRBJ1-4,.,TRBV12-3/TRBV12-4,.,TGTGCCAGCAGTTTTGAAGGAAAACTGTTTTTT,CASSFEGKLFF
TRBJ2-7,.,TRBV28,.,TGTGCCAGCAGTAGTCAGGGCCTCAAGCAGTACTTC,CASSSQGLKQYF
TRBJ1-3,once,TRBV6-1,.,TGTGCCAGCAGTGAACGAGCCTACTCTGGAAACACCATATATTTT,CASSERAYSGNTIYF
TRBJ1-1,.,TRBV6-5,.,TGTGCCAGCAGTCGTCAGGGGAGTGGTGAAGCTTTCTTT,CASSRQGSGEAFF
TRBJ2-3,.,TRBV5-1,.,TGCGCCAGCAGCTTGGGTTTCGGCGCTAGCACAGATACGCAGTATTTT,CASSLGFGASTDTQYF
TRBJ2-5,.,TRBV5-1,TRBD2,TGCGCCAGCAGCTTGGGACTAGCGCGAGAGACCCAGTACTTC,CASSLGLARETQYF
TRBJ2-7,.,TRBV11-1,.,TGTGCCAGCAGCTTAGGAACGGATATCTACGAGCAGTACTTC,CASSLGTDIYEQYF
TRBJ1-2,.,TRBV7-9,.,TGTGCCAGCAGCCCACAAAGAAACTATGGCTACACCTTC,CASSPQRNYGYTF
TRBJ1-3,.,TRBV6-5,TRBD1,TGTGCCAGCAGGGCACAGGGGTTGATCGGAAACACCATATATTTT,CASRAQGLIGNTIYF
TRBJ1-2,.,TRBV7-9,.,TGTGCCAGCAGCTTAGATTCAAGTGAGGGCTACACCTTC,CASSLDSSEGYTF
TRBJ2-7,.,TRBV27,TRBD1,TGTGCCAGCAGTTTCTTTCAGGGGGTTCCCTACGAGCAGTACTTC,CASSFFQGVPYEQYF
TRBJ2-1,.,TRBV15,.,TGTGCCACCAGCAGGTCAGGTCGGAACAATGAGCAGTTCTTC,CATSRSGRNNEQFF
TRBJ1-1,.,TRBV5-6,.,TGTGCCAGCAGTAGACAGGTCAACACTGAAGCTTTCTTT,CASSRQVNTEAFF
TRBJ1-4,.,TRBV5-6,.,TGTGCCAGCAGCGGCGCAGCGGGCGGATATGAAAAACTGTTTTTT,CASSGAAGGYEKLFF
TRBJ1-5,.,TRBV4-3,.,TGCGCCAGCAGCCAAGATCCACAGATAGTCGGTCAGCCCCAGCATTTT,CASSQDPQIVGQPQHF
TRBJ2-6,.,TRBV7-9,.,TGTGCCAGCAGCTTAGAAACTGGATCCGGGGCCAACGTCCTGACTTTC,CASSLETGSGANVLTF
TRBJ1-2,.,TRBV27,.,TGTGCCAGCAGTCCCCCTAGCTCGACCTATGGCTACACCTTC,CASSPPSSTYGYTF
TRBJ1-2,few,TRBV27,.,TGTGCCAGCAGTTATTCAGGCTTGGAGGGCTACACCTTC,CASSYSGLEGYTF
TRBJ2-5,.,TRBV11-2,.,TGTGCCAGCAGTTCTCCACCGGGACACCGACAAGAGACCCAGTACTTC,CASSSPPGHRQETQYF
TRBJ1-2,once,TRBV21-1,.,TGTGCCGCCACTACCAGGGGGAGGTATGGCTACACCTTC,CAATTRGRYGYTF
TRBJ2-7,.,TRBV11-2,TRBD2,TGTGCCAGCAGCTTTACTAGCGGGAGCGCCCTCTCTGCCTACGAGCAGTACTTC,CASSFTSGSALSAYEQYF